These T cell receptor beta chains were read from a single sample in a study of T cell responses to AZD1222 COVID-19 vaccine. Assay used: immunoSEQ multiplex PCR; TCRdb lists only in-frame clones, some missing. The profile shows about 150,000 clones, about 90% of them singletons. The input for sequencing was peripheral blood, taken 28 days after the second AZD1222 dose. The source is an adult who received the AZD1222 COVID-19 vaccine. Both conserved end residues are part of each CDR3. The order of the fields is V gene, J gene, D gene, clone size, CDR3 DNA, CDR3 protein. A D gene is named only where the DNA matches it firmly. Part of the rows lack a size; the others show once, few, many or a class for expanded clones.

V gene: TRBV7-2
J gene: TRBJ1-2
D gene: .
clone size: .
CDR3 DNA: TGTGCCAGCAGCTTAGCTTCGGGGTCCTATGGCTACACCTTC
CDR3 protein: CASSLASGSYGYTF

V gene: TRBV7-2
J gene: TRBJ2-5
D gene: .
clone size: .
CDR3 DNA: TGTGCCAGCAGCTTATCCGGAGGCGGCAAAGAGACCCAGTACTTC
CDR3 protein: CASSLSGGGKETQYF

V gene: TRBV12-3/TRBV12-4
J gene: TRBJ2-1
D gene: TRBD2
clone size: .
CDR3 DNA: TGTGCCAGCCGGACTAGCGGGAGAGATGAGCAGTTCTTC
CDR3 protein: CASRTSGRDEQFF

V gene: TRBV9
J gene: TRBJ2-3
D gene: .
clone size: few
CDR3 DNA: TGTGCCAGCAGCGCCGGCGGGCGGGGCGCCACAGATACGCAGTATTTT
CDR3 protein: CASSAGGRGATDTQYF

V gene: TRBV6-5
J gene: TRBJ2-7
D gene: .
clone size: .
CDR3 DNA: TGTGCCAGCAGTCAGACTAGGGGGAAGCAGTACTTC
CDR3 protein: CASSQTRGKQYF

V gene: TRBV7-9
J gene: TRBJ2-1
D gene: .
clone size: .
CDR3 DNA: TGTGCCAGCAGCTTAGCCCAACATGAGCAGTTCTTC
CDR3 protein: CASSLAQHEQFF

V gene: TRBV6-4
J gene: TRBJ2-7
D gene: .
clone size: once
CDR3 DNA: TGTGCCAGCAGTGAGAGTACGGGGGCAGACGAGCAGTACTTC
CDR3 protein: CASSESTGADEQYF

V gene: TRBV18
J gene: TRBJ1-4
D gene: .
clone size: .
CDR3 DNA: TGTGCCAGCTCACCTGGCGGGACTGCTGAAAAACTGTTTTTT
CDR3 protein: CASSPGGTAEKLFF

V gene: TRBV28
J gene: TRBJ2-7
D gene: .
clone size: .
CDR3 DNA: TGTGCCAGCAGTTTTTCCTTCGTCGCCCGGACAGACTACGAGCAGTACTTC
CDR3 protein: CASSFSFVARTDYEQYF

V gene: TRBV2
J gene: TRBJ2-7
D gene: TRBD2
clone size: .
CDR3 DNA: TGTGCCAGCAGAGGACTAGCGGGGGGGACCGAGCAGTACTTC
CDR3 protein: CASRGLAGGTEQYF

V gene: TRBV5-1
J gene: TRBJ2-1
D gene: TRBD1
clone size: .
CDR3 DNA: TGCGCCAGCAGCTTGGTACAGGGGGCAGGGCAGTTCTTC
CDR3 protein: CASSLVQGAGQFF